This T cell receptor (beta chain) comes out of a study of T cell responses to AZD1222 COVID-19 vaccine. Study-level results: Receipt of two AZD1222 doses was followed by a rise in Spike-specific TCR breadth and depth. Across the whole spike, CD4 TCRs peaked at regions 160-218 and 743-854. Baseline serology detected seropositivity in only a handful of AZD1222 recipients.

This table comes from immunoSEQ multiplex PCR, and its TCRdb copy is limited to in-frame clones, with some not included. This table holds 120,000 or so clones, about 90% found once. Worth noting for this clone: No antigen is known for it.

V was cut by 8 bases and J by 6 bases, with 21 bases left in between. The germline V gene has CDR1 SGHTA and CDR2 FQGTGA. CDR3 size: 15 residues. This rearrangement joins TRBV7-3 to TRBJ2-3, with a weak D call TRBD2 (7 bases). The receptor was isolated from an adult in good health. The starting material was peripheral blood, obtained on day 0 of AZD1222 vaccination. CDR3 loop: CASAPGGGAPDTQYF. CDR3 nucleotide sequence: TGTGCCAGCGCTCCGGGCGGGGGCGCCCCCGATACGCAGTATTTT.